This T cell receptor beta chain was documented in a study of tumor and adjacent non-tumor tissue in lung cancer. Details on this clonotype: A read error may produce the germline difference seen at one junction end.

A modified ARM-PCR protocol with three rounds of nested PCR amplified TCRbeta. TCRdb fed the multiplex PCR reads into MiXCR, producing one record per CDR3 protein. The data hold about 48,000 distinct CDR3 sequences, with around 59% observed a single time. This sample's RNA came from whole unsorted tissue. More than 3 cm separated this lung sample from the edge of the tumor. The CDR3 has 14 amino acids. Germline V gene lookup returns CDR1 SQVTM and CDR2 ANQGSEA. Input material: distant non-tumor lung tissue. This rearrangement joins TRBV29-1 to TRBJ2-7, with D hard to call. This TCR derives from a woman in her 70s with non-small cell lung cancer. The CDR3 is CSAMAWQSTYEQYF. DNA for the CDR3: TGCAGCGCGATGGCTTGGCAGTCTACCTACGAACAGTACTTC.